One sample yielded the 26 T cell receptor beta chains listed below, sequenced in a study of blood T cell repertoires in COVID-19 (dated by TCRdb to the early 2020s). Library preparation employed the immunoSEQ multiplex PCR assay. The table was pulled from immuneACCESS by TCRdb, which kept in-frame rearrangements only. Such tables lose some clones; where checked, under half of the loss comes from unresolved V genes, and the rest has no known cause. This sample lists 250,000 to 300,000 clones; approximately 86% were detected once. Clones ranked in the top ten supply around 13% of the sample. Material: peripheral blood. These receptors were collected from a woman in her seventies with COVID-19, enrolled during active disease.

CDR3 protein: CASTTTGKGNYGYTF. In DNA form, the CDR3 reads TGTGCCAGCACTACGACAGGGAAAGGAAACTATGGCTACACCTTC. This chain uses TRBV2 with TRBJ1-2, with 7 bases that match TRBD1. The germline V gene has CDR1 SNHLY and CDR2 FYNNEI. J lost 2 bases, V lost 7 bases, and 10 bases had no gene match. The CDR3 consists of 15 residues.

In the case of this clone: In the same sample, other DNA sequences code for this CDR3. The chain combines TRBV7-9 with TRBJ1-5, with 10 positions matching TRBD1. Germline loops: CDR1 SEHNR, CDR2 FQNEAQ (reference sequence). The CDR3 is made up of 15 amino acids. Trimming at V came to 1 base and at J to 7 bases, leaving 4 bases not matched to a gene. Here the CDR3 reads CASSLGTGGGQPQHF. In nucleotides, the CDR3 is TGTGCCAGCAGCTTAGGGACAGGGGGAGGCCAGCCCCAGCATTTT.

This clone was recorded a few times. The chain recombines TRBV10-1 with TRBJ1-6; 9 nucleotides line up with TRBD1. This CDR3 has 12 amino acids. Germline trimming cut 8 bases from V and 7 bases from J; bases unmatched to any gene: 0. Germline values: CDR1 WNHNN, CDR2 SYGVQD (reference sequence). The DNA for the CDR3 is TGCGCCAGCGGGACAGGGAATTCACCCCTCCACTTT. It is translated as CASGTGNSPLHF.

The V and J genes are TRBV3-1 (or the pseudogene TRBV3-2) and TRBJ2-1, with D maybe TRBD2 (7 bases). From germline, CDR1 is LGHDT and CDR2 YNNKEL (reference sequence). Trimming pared 4 bases from V and 2 bases from J, leaving 12 bases between. This CDR3 spans 15 amino acids. The CDR3 DNA sequence: TGTGCCAGCAGCCCCCCGGGGGGCGCCTACAATGAGCAGTTCTTC. Protein product: CASSPPGGAYNEQFF.

The chain has TRBV15 and TRBJ2-7; D uncertain. Germline V gene lookup returns CDR1 LNHNV and CDR2 YYDKDF (reference sequence). V was shortened by 0 bases and J by 3 bases, with 6 bases between the two germline ends. The CDR3 runs to 13 residues. This CDR3 reads CATSRDIGYEQYF. CDR3 sequence (DNA): TGTGCCACCAGCAGAGATATCGGCTACGAGCAGTACTTC.

The J gene is TRBJ1-2, the V gene TRBV3-1 (or the pseudogene TRBV3-2); 8 nucleotides line up with TRBD1. Germline V lookup: CDR1 LGHDT, CDR2 YNNKEL (reference sequence). V trimming: 4 bases; J trimming: 7 bases; junction bases outside the gene matches: 2. The CDR3 is made up of 12 amino acids. The DNA of the CDR3 is TGTGCCAGCAGCCCAGGGGGCTCTGGCTACACCTTC. This codes for CASSPGGSGYTF.

The chain combines TRBV9 with TRBJ2-7; 7 bases map to TRBD1. The germline V gene has CDR1 SGDLS and CDR2 YYNGEE. There are 16 residues in the CDR3. V lost 4 bases and J lost 0; bases outside the gene matches: 10. CDR3 amino acids: CASSPRGQAVSYEQYF. The DNA for the CDR3 is TGTGCCAGCAGCCCTAGAGGACAGGCGGTCTCCTACGAGCAGTACTTC.

In its sample, this clone was seen once. The chain joins TRBV2 to TRBJ1-1, with a possible D match to TRBD1 (5 bases). There are 15 residues in the CDR3. Trimming cost V 6 bases and J 7 bases, with 21 bases left between them. Germline assignment: CDR1 SNHLY and CDR2 FYNNEI. This chain's CDR3 is CASRKALGLILEAFF. DNA for the CDR3: TGTGCCAGCAGGAAAGCGCTGGGACTGATACTTGAAGCTTTCTTT.

The J gene is TRBJ2-1, the V gene TRBV7-2; D uncertain. CDR1 is SGHTA, CDR2 FQGNSA, per germline. Trimming pared 5 bases from V and 7 bases from J, leaving 15 bases between. This CDR3 is built from 14 residues. CDR3 sequence: CASSRSVGKNEQFF. CDR3 coding DNA: TGTGCCAGCAGCAGGAGTGTTGGTAAAAATGAGCAGTTCTTC.

The chain is built from TRBV9 and TRBJ1-2; D not certain. There are 11 residues in the CDR3. V was shortened by 1 base and J by 7 bases, with 5 bases between the two germline ends. CDR1 and CDR2 (germline): SGDLS, YYNGEE. Written as DNA, the CDR3 is TGTGCCAGCAGCGTATCCTCTGGCTACACCTTC. It translates to CASSVSSGYTF.

The rearrangement uses TRBV5-6 and TRBJ2-1; no clear D. Per the germline V gene, CDR1 is SGHDT and CDR2 is YYEEEE. The CDR3 loop spans 14 amino acids. V was shortened by 0 bases and J by 0 bases, with 4 bases between the two germline ends. The CDR3 DNA reads as TGTGCCAGCAGCTTGGTGAGCTCCTACAATGAGCAGTTCTTC. It encodes CASSLVSSYNEQFF. Full variable domain (missing parts from reference TRBV5-6 and TRBJ2-1): DAGVTQSPTHLIKTRGQQVTLRCSPKSGHDTVSWYQQALGQGPQFIFQYYEEEERQRGNFPDRFSGHQFPNYSSELNVNALLLGDSALYLCASSLVSSYNEQFFGPGTRLTVL.

This chain links TRBV10-1 with TRBJ1-4; perhaps TRBD1 as D (5 bases). The CDR3 loop spans 14 amino acids. Germline V gives CDR1 WNHNN, CDR2 SYGVQD (reference sequence). V shed 2 bases and J shed 8 bases, with 12 bases lying between them. CDR3 sequence reads: CASSEGRRGEKLFF. Written as DNA, the CDR3 is TGCGCCAGCAGTGAGGGTCGCCGGGGGGAAAAACTGTTTTTT.

The rearrangement joins TRBV12-3 or TRBV12-4 to TRBJ2-5; 7 nucleotides agree with TRBD1. The CDR3 is made up of 13 amino acids. Trimming at V came to 2 bases and at J to 7 bases, leaving 4 bases not matched to a gene. The CDR3 loop reads CASSLQAGGTQYF. CDR3 DNA: TGTGCCAGCAGTTTACAGGCAGGGGGGACCCAGTACTTC.

The genes are TRBV28 and TRBJ1-5; no clear D gene. From germline, CDR1 is MDHEN and CDR2 SYDVKM. The CDR3 length is 13 residues. V was cut by 2 bases and J by 4 bases, with 6 bases left in between. The CDR3 nucleotides read TGTGCCAGCAGTTTAGGGCGAAATCAGCCCCAGCATTTT. Protein sequence: CASSLGRNQPQHF.

The J gene is TRBJ2-1, the V gene TRBV10-3, with 7 bases matching TRBD2. The CDR3 sequence is 16 residues long. Germline CDR1 and CDR2: ENHRY and SYGVKD. V lost 3 bases and J lost 5; bases outside the gene matches: 10. The CDR3 here is CAISDPTAGRNNEQFF. The CDR3 DNA follows: TGTGCCATCAGTGACCCCACAGCGGGGAGAAACAATGAGCAGTTCTTC.

The V call is TRBV6-5, the J call TRBJ1-1; D might be TRBD1 (6 bases). Germline values: CDR1 MNHEY, CDR2 SVGAGI. The V end lost 2 bases, the J end lost 4 bases, and 11 bases lay between the germline ends. This CDR3 spans 14 amino acids. This CDR3 reads CASSYGQGFTEAFF. The DNA for the CDR3 is TGTGCCAGCAGTTACGGGCAGGGGTTCACTGAAGCTTTCTTT.

The chain recombines TRBV9 with TRBJ1-5; 8 positions agree with TRBD1. Germline CDR1 SGDLS, CDR2 YYNGEE. The CDR3 covers 15 residues. Germline trimming cut 2 bases from V and 6 bases from J; bases unmatched to any gene: 7. CDR3: CASSVGQGAGQPQHF. In DNA form, the CDR3 reads TGTGCCAGCAGCGTGGGGCAGGGGGCAGGTCAGCCCCAGCATTTT. The full variable domain, its missing parts supplied by reference TRBV9 and TRBJ1-5, is DSGVTQTPKHLITATGQRVTLRCSPRSGDLSVYWYQQSLDQGLQFLIQYYNGEERAKGNILERFSAQQFPDLHSELNLSSLELGDSALYFCASSVGQGAGQPQHFGDGTRLSIL.

V gene TRBV12-3 or TRBV12-4 combines with J gene TRBJ1-3; a possible D gene is TRBD1 (6 bases). The CDR3 is 13 amino acids. Trimming shortened V by 5 bases and J by 4 bases, and 9 bases separated the two germline ends. This CDR3 reads CASSPTGGNTIYF. CDR3 nucleotide sequence: TGTGCCAGCAGTCCGACAGGCGGAAACACCATATATTTT.

The chain uses TRBV6-5 and TRBJ1-2, with D unclear. This CDR3 region has 13 residues. Trimming shortened V by 3 bases and J by 4 bases, and 9 bases separated the two germline ends. Per germline, CDR1 MNHEY and CDR2 SVGAGI. Here the CDR3 DNA reads TGTGCCAGCAGTTATCAATCGGGCTATGGCTACACCTTC. This encodes CASSYQSGYGYTF.

The chain recombines TRBV7-8 with TRBJ2-7; 7 nucleotides match TRBD2. V dropped 1 base and J dropped 2; count of bases not matched to a gene: 5. The germline gives CDR1 SGHVS, CDR2 FQNEAQ. The CDR3 consists of 15 residues. The CDR3 DNA follows: TGTGCCAGCAGCTTAGGGTCGGGGGGAACCTACGAGCAGTACTTC. Its protein product is CASSLGSGGTYEQYF.

The genes are TRBV6-5 and TRBJ1-2; tentative D call: TRBD1 (6 bases). CDR1 and CDR2 (germline): MNHEY, SVGAGI. V dropped 6 bases and J dropped 3 bases, with 14 bases sitting between them. This CDR3 spans 14 amino acids. CDR3 nucleotide sequence: TGTGCCAGCAGGCTGGGGGCAGCGGACTATGGCTACACCTTC. Its protein is CASRLGAADYGYTF.

This chain links TRBV7-8 with TRBJ2-7; the match to TRBD2 covers 7 bases. The CDR3 runs 17 residues. V shed 2 bases, J shed 1 base, and the junction held 11 bases outside the gene matches. Per the germline V gene, CDR1 is SGHVS and CDR2 is FQNEAQ. CDR3 coding DNA: TGTGCCAGCAGCTTAAGGCCCGGGGACTACAATTCCTACGAGCAGTACTTC. Protein product: CASSLRPGDYNSYEQYF. Complete variable domain (other parts from reference TRBV7-8 and TRBJ2-7): GAGVSQSPRYKVAKRGQDVALRCDPISGHVSLFWYQQALGQGPEFLTYFQNEAQLDKSGLPSDRFFAERPEGSVSTLKIQRTQQEDSAVYLCASSLRPGDYNSYEQYFGPGTRLTVT.

The rearrangement uses TRBV7-6 and TRBJ2-1; TRBD1 agrees at 7 bases. Germline loops: CDR1 SGHVS, CDR2 FNYEAQ. The CDR3 is 15 residues long. The V gene end was trimmed by 5 bases and the J gene end by 2 bases; junction bases not matched to a gene: 6. CDR3 sequence: CASSPTGNPYNEQFF. Here the CDR3 DNA reads TGTGCCAGCAGCCCGACAGGGAACCCCTACAATGAGCAGTTCTTC.

The chain's CDR3 is CASGLIPDSPLHF. DNA for the CDR3: TGTGCTAGTGGTTTAATCCCTGATTCACCCCTCCACTTT. The chain employs TRBV12-5 and TRBJ1-6; D is ambiguous. V was cut by 3 bases and J by 8 bases, with 8 bases left in between. The CDR3 extends over 13 amino acids. Looked up from germline, CDR1 is LGHNT and CDR2 is FRNRAP. Complete variable domain (other parts from reference TRBV12-5 and TRBJ1-6): DARVTQTPRHKVTEMGQEVTMRCQPILGHNTVFWYRQTMMQGLELLAYFRNRAPLDDSGMPKDRFSAEMPDATLATLKIQPSEPRDSAVYFCASGLIPDSPLHFGNGTRLTVT.

CDR3 in DNA: TGTGCCAGCAGGTTCGGGGTAGCGAACTATGGCTACACCTTC. This encodes CASRFGVANYGYTF. The chain has TRBV6-5 and TRBJ1-2; D gene uncertain. Germline CDR1 is MNHEY and CDR2 is SVGAGI. Trimming removed 6 bases from V and 2 bases from J, with 13 bases in between. This CDR3 is 14 amino acids long.

This clone was detected once. V gene TRBV9 combines with J gene TRBJ1-3; TRBD1 is a possible D gene (5 bases). The CDR3 runs to 14 residues. The germline V and J ends were trimmed by 0 bases and 4 bases, with 8 bases remaining between them. CDR1 is SGDLS, CDR2 YYNGEE, per germline. In DNA, the CDR3 is TGTGCCAGCAGCGTAGCAGGGTTAGGAAACACCATATATTTT. This codes for CASSVAGLGNTIYF.